These 21 T cell receptor beta chains were sequenced from one sample in a study of CD8+ T cells in alopecia areata. RNA, once extracted, was reverse transcribed into cDNA for use as the sequencing template. The data were produced by immunoSEQ multiplex PCR, yet TCRdb's version contains in-frame clones alone and is incomplete. The sample includes about 150,000 clones, roughly 60% of them seen just once. Sequencing was carried out using CD8+ T cells sorted from blood. The source is a human donor in good health.

This chain joins TRBV5-1 and TRBJ2-7, with TRBD2 matching over 12 bases. The V segment lost 5 bases and the J segment 3 bases; nucleotides outside the gene matches: 3. This CDR3 comprises 14 residues. Germline V CDR1 and CDR2: SGHRS, YFSETQ. The CDR3 DNA reads TGCGCCAGCAGTCCGACTAGCGGGGGCTACGAGCAGTACTTC. Protein product: CASSPTSGGYEQYF.

V gene TRBV2 combines with J gene TRBJ2-4; the D gene is possibly TRBD1 (6 bases). Germline V gene lookup returns CDR1 SNHLY and CDR2 FYNNEI. The CDR3 loop spans 17 amino acids. Between the trimmed V and J ends, which lost 7 bases and 1 base, there was a span of 20 bases. CDR3 nucleotide sequence: TGTGCCAGCACTGGAACAGCTCCTCAGGGGGCCAAAAACATTCAGTACTTC. It encodes CASTGTAPQGAKNIQYF.

The CDR3: CASSESRGLYEQYF. CDR3 sequence (DNA): TGCGCCAGCAGTGAGTCGAGGGGGCTCTACGAGCAGTACTTC. This rearrangement joins TRBV10-2 to TRBJ2-7; 7 bases align to TRBD1. V lost 0 bases, J lost 3 bases, and 2 bases stayed unmatched. Germline values: CDR1 WSHSY, CDR2 SAAADI. This CDR3 region has 14 residues.

This clone came up a few times. V is TRBV9 and J is TRBJ2-7, with 9 positions matching TRBD1. This CDR3 region has 14 residues. The germline CDR1 and CDR2 sequences are SGDLS and YYNGEE. Trimming removed 4 bases from V and 1 base from J; junction bases left unmatched: 3. Written as DNA, the CDR3 is TGTGCCAGCAGCACCGGGACAGGGTCCTACGAGCAGTACTTC. This translates into CASSTGTGSYEQYF.

CDR3 DNA: TGTGCCAGCAGCTTAACACCAGGGCTCCCCTACGAGCAGTACTTC. This gives the protein CASSLTPGLPYEQYF. The gene calls are TRBV7-6 and TRBJ2-7, with TRBD1 as a possible D gene (5 bases). The CDR3 totals 15 residues. The V and J ends lost 2 bases and 2 bases respectively, with 13 bases between them. Germline CDR1 SGHVS, CDR2 FNYEAQ.

This clone has a handful of counts. The chain carries TRBV27 and TRBJ2-7; tentatively, D is TRBD2 (6 bases). The CDR3 length is 13 residues. V was shortened by 5 bases and J by 2 bases, with 10 bases between the two germline ends. CDR1 and CDR2 (germline): MNHEY, SMNVEV (reference sequence). Here the CDR3 reads CASSPGRTYEQYF. The CDR3 DNA sequence: TGTGCCAGCAGTCCCGGGAGAACCTACGAGCAGTACTTC.

The J gene is TRBJ2-7, the V gene TRBV4-1; D is unclear. Trimming took off 1 base at V and 0 bases at J, with 7 bases between the two ends. This CDR3 is 14 amino acids long. Per germline, CDR1 MGHRA and CDR2 YSYEKL. The CDR3 DNA reads TGCGCCAGCAGCCAAGTTGATGCCTCCTACGAGCAGTACTTC. It encodes CASSQVDASYEQYF.

The genes are TRBV27 and TRBJ2-3; 9 bases match TRBD1. V gave up 7 bases and J gave up 1 base; unmatched junction bases: 6. The CDR3 extends over 15 amino acids. The germline gives CDR1 MNHEY, CDR2 SMNVEV (reference sequence). The CDR3 loop is CASTPGTGRTDTQYF. CDR3 sequence (DNA): TGTGCCAGCACCCCCGGGACAGGGCGCACAGATACGCAGTATTTT.

The chain is built from TRBV6-1 and TRBJ2-5, with a possible D match to TRBD2 (5 bases). The CDR3 runs to 13 residues. Germline V lookup: CDR1 MNHNS, CDR2 SASEGT. V lost 7 bases to trimming and J lost 0 bases, with 9 bases between them. The CDR3 loop reads CASIGGYQETQYF. In nucleotides, the CDR3 is TGTGCCAGCATAGGCGGGTACCAAGAGACCCAGTACTTC.

This clone was seen more than once but under ten times. This chain uses TRBV29-1 with TRBJ2-7; TRBD1 matches 8 bases. The CDR3 totals 14 residues. V shed 1 base and J 5 bases; nucleotides not matched to a gene: 7. Looked up from germline, CDR1 is SQVTM and CDR2 is ANQGSEA. In DNA form, the CDR3 reads TGCAGCGTTGAAGGTGGACAGGGTTGGCACGAGCAGTACTTC. Translating it yields CSVEGGQGWHEQYF.

This chain links TRBV4-1 with TRBJ2-5, with 14 bases aligning to TRBD2. From germline, CDR1 is MGHRA and CDR2 YSYEKL. The CDR3 runs 16 residues. Germline trimming cut 4 bases from V and 6 bases from J; bases unmatched to any gene: 7. DNA of the CDR3: TGCGCCAGCAGCCTCGGGACTAGCGGGAGTTTTAAGACCCAGTACTTC. It specifies CASSLGTSGSFKTQYF.

J is TRBJ2-1 and V is TRBV27, with 9 bases aligning to TRBD1. Germline V lookup: CDR1 MNHEY, CDR2 SMNVEV (reference sequence). The CDR3 has 13 residues. After removal of 6 bases from V and 8 bases from J, the junction contained 5 bases not matched to a gene. The CDR3 DNA reads as TGTGCCAGCAGACCCGGGACAGGGTATGAGCAGTTCTTC. Translating it yields CASRPGTGYEQFF.

In its sample, this clone was seen many times. The V call is TRBV19, the J call TRBJ1-2; 10 nucleotides align to TRBD1. Trimming at V came to 3 bases and at J to 3 bases, leaving 4 bases not matched to a gene. The germline gives CDR1 LNHDA, CDR2 SQIVND (reference sequence). This CDR3 is built from 15 residues. The CDR3 loop is CASSIGTGDYYGYTF. The CDR3 DNA reads as TGTGCCAGTAGTATCGGGACAGGGGATTACTATGGCTACACCTTC.

This chain connects TRBV18 to TRBJ2-7; D is possibly TRBD2 (5 bases). The CDR3 spans 17 residues. Per the germline V gene, CDR1 is KGHSH and CDR2 is LQKENI. V lost 3 bases and J lost 5, with 23 bases in between. CDR3 sequence: CASSPPDVSGSGNEQYF. The DNA of the CDR3 is TGTGCCAGCTCACCGCCGGATGTGAGCGGTTCGGGGAACGAGCAGTACTTC.

The chain couples TRBV4-1 to TRBJ1-5; D not certain. Germline-derived CDR1 and CDR2 are MGHRA and YSYEKL. V lost 0 bases to trimming and J lost 4 bases, with 10 bases between them. This CDR3 is built from 15 residues. Written as DNA, the CDR3 is TGCGCCAGCAGCCAAGAAGGGAGAAATAATCAGCCCCAGCATTTT. Translating gives CASSQEGRNNQPQHF.

V gene TRBV9 combines with J gene TRBJ2-7; D is perhaps TRBD1 or TRBD2 (5 bases each). The CDR3 length is 14 residues. Germline lookup yields CDR1 SGDLS and CDR2 YYNGEE. The ends were cut back, 3 bases at V and 5 bases at J, with 15 bases in the middle. CDR3 sequence (DNA): TGTGCCAGCAGCGAGGGAAGAGGGGTCGACGAGCAGTACTTC. As protein: CASSEGRGVDEQYF.

The chain is built from TRBV2 and TRBJ2-5; 13 bases are shared with TRBD2. J was trimmed by 5 bases and V by 8 bases; bases with no gene match: 5. This CDR3 spans 14 amino acids. CDR1 SNHLY and CDR2 FYNNEI come from the germline V gene. CDR3 nucleotide sequence: TGTGCCAGCCGAGGACTAGCGGGAGTTGAGACCCAGTACTTC. This sequence encodes CASRGLAGVETQYF.

The rearrangement links TRBV5-1 to TRBJ1-1; D uncertain. There are 14 residues in the CDR3. Trimming took off 4 bases at V and 5 bases at J, with 15 bases between the two ends. CDR1 and CDR2 from the germline V gene are SGHRS and YFSETQ. CDR3 nucleotide sequence: TGCGCCAGCAGCCCGGGCGCTTTACGAACTGAAGCTTTCTTT. It translates to CASSPGALRTEAFF.

This clone showed up just a few times. The chain joins TRBV9 to TRBJ2-3; 10 bases agree with TRBD1. Germline CDR1 SGDLS, CDR2 YYNGEE. V dropped 3 bases and J dropped 2; count of bases not matched to a gene: 6. CDR3 length: 16 residues. This CDR3 is CASSEGQGTHTDTQYF. As DNA, the CDR3 is TGTGCCAGCAGCGAGGGACAGGGGACCCACACAGATACGCAGTATTTT.

This clone has just a few counts. V gene TRBV4-1 combines with J gene TRBJ2-7; weak D call: TRBD2 (6 bases). Trimming stripped 3 bases from V and 2 bases from J, with 11 bases between. The V gene's germline CDR1 is MGHRA and CDR2 YSYEKL. This CDR3 has 14 residues. The CDR3 nucleotides are TGCGCCAGCAGCCACCCGGGACTCCCCTACGAGCAGTACTTC. Translation gives CASSHPGLPYEQYF.

This rearrangement joins TRBV9 to TRBJ2-5; TRBD2 is a possible D gene (6 bases). The CDR3 runs to 15 residues. V was clipped by 1 base and J by 0 bases, with 10 bases between them. Germline values: CDR1 SGDLS, CDR2 YYNGEE. The CDR3 sequence: CASSVNRGNQETQYF. CDR3 nucleotide sequence: TGTGCCAGCAGCGTAAACCGGGGGAACCAAGAGACCCAGTACTTC.